This paragraph reports one T cell receptor beta chain. The data originate from a study of blood T cell repertoires in COVID-19. As for the study in general: Sites across the United States, Italy and Spain contributed samples from acute and convalescent COVID-19. Sample material is recorded as cDNA or gDNA derived from T cells, B-cell-depleted T cells, or PBMCs.

The ends were cut back, 0 bases at V and 0 bases at J, with 12 bases in the middle. The CDR3 covers 16 residues. Study processing details: Amplifying reference gene primers gave estimates of nucleated cell counts. The repertoire was sequenced with immunoSEQ multiplex PCR; TCRdb's copy has only in-frame clones and lacks some. That table gives V, J and clone size, and the DNA gave D and trimming. This table has under 250,000 clones, 80% to 90% appearing once. The receptor comes from a man aged 60-69 years with acute or convalescent COVID-19. The specimen sequenced was peripheral blood. This chain joins TRBV23-1 and TRBJ2-7; D is undetermined. TRBV23-1 is filed as an ORF, its function uncertain. The CDR3 coding sequence is TGCGCCAGCAGTCAATCGGCCCCAGATCTCTCCTACGAGCAGTACTTC. It encodes CASSQSAPDLSYEQYF.